The clone carrying this T cell receptor (beta chain) has only a few counts. Trimming removed 6 bases from V and 4 bases from J, with 18 bases in between. CDR1 is WNHNN, CDR2 SYGVQD, per germline (reference sequence). The CDR3 contains 15 residues. This sample stems from a study of shared clonotypes between healthy human individuals. Looking at the study overall: The cohort had a couple of women and three men, ages 18 to 49. Donors had three CD4 naive, three CD4 memory, two CD8 naive and one CD8 memory plate apiece.

Several immunoSEQ plates held equal portions of the genomic DNA taken from each subset. Clones were read by immunoSEQ multiplex PCR, and TCRdb kept only the in-frame ones, dropping some. The data contain some 2.1 million clones, roughly 93% of them singletons. Positive CCR7 selection of CD45RO-negative cells yielded the naive CD8 cells, and terminally differentiated effector memory CD45RA+ cells were excluded. Recent acute infections and vaccinations were absent in the healthy HIV-negative adult donors. Sequencing was performed on naive CD8+ T cells from PBMCs. The clonotype comes from a man aged 18 to 29 in good health. Some clones in this sample may be carry-over from other donors' samples. The rearrangement joins TRBV10-1 to TRBJ1-2; possibly TRBD1 for D (5 bases). CDR3 DNA: TGCGCCAGCAGCCGATGGTATGGGGGACCCTATGGCTACACCTTC. This codes for CASSRWYGGPYGYTF.